This T cell receptor (beta chain) comes out of a study of blood T cell repertoires in COVID-19. In the study overall: In each case, the material was cDNA or gDNA derived from T cells, B-cell-depleted T cells, or PBMCs.

Clones were read by immunoSEQ multiplex PCR, and TCRdb kept only the in-frame ones, dropping some. Among around 130,000 clones listed, roughly 80% were seen once. CDR1 SGHNT and CDR2 YYREEE come from the germline V gene (reference sequence). The length of the CDR3 is 12 residues. Trimming took 0 bases from V and 4 from J, leaving 4 bases between them. The chain joins TRBV5-4 to TRBJ1-2; no reliable D call. The TCR was taken from a man aged 30 to 39 who had recovered from COVID-19. The specimen sequenced was PBMCs or T cells enriched from blood (not recorded which). The CDR3, as DNA: TGTGCCAGCAGCTTGGACAGCTATGGCTACACCTTC. This encodes CASSLDSYGYTF. Complete variable domain (other parts from reference TRBV5-4 and TRBJ1-2): ETGVTQSPTHLIKTRGQQVTLRCSSQSGHNTVSWYQQALGQGPQFIFQYYREEENGRGNFPPRFSGLQFPNYSSELNVNALELDDSALYLCASSLDSYGYTFGSGTRLTVV.